A selection of T cell receptor beta chains follows, all from one sample in a study of regulatory T cells in long-lasting Graves disease. TCRdb reprocessed the multiplex PCR reads via MiXCR and lists one record per CDR3 protein. The table has roughly 420,000 distinct CDR3 sequences, 15% to 20% seen once; the top ten hold approximately 12%. This sample was shared with a second study, whose subject was T cells in Graves' hyperthyroidism and ophthalmopathy.

Sample: peripheral blood mononuclear cells (PBMCs), taken at new diagnosis, from a patient treated with antithyroid drugs. The source of these receptors is a woman aged 25 to 39 with Graves disease. The CDR3 runs from the conserved cysteine through the conserved F or W. Each record gives: J gene, V gene, D gene, clone size, CDR3 DNA, CDR3 protein. The D gene is left open where the match is weak. Clone size, where shown, is once, few, many, or a class for clones that have expanded.

J: TRBJ2-2
V: TRBV20-1
D: -
size: few
DNA: TGCAGTGCCACGGAGGTTGTGAGCGGGTCCGGGGAGCTGTTTTTT
CDR3: CSATEVVSGSGELFF

J: TRBJ1-4
V: TRBV28
D: -
size: few
DNA: TGTGCCAGCAGTTTAGTAGGGTCCGACGAAAAACTGTTTTTT
CDR3: CASSLVGSDEKLFF

J: TRBJ2-7
V: TRBV9
D: TRBD2
size: few
DNA: TGTGCCAGCAGCGTAGCCCCTCGGGGGGACGAGCAGTACTTC
CDR3: CASSVAPRGDEQYF

J: TRBJ2-1
V: TRBV20-1
D: TRBD2
size: many
DNA: TGCAGTGCTAGGACGGCGGCTAGCGGTACCTACAATGAGCAGTTCTTC
CDR3: CSARTAASGTYNEQFF

J: TRBJ2-1
V: TRBV12-3/TRBV12-4
D: -
size: few
DNA: TGTGCCAGCGGCCGACTTCATGAGCAGTTCTTC
CDR3: CASGRLHEQFF

J: TRBJ1-2
V: TRBV7-2
D: TRBD1
size: -
DNA: TGTGCCAGCAGCTTTACGGACAGGGGGCTTGGCTACACCTTC
CDR3: CASSFTDRGLGYTF

J: TRBJ2-1
V: TRBV13
D: -
size: -
DNA: TGTGCCAGCAGCTTAGAACCGGGAGAGTATAATGAGCAGTTCTTC
CDR3: CASSLEPGEYNEQFF

J: TRBJ2-7
V: TRBV5-5
D: -
size: -
DNA: TGTGCCAGCAGCGGACCCGGGACCGGGACCTACGAGCAGTACTTC
CDR3: CASSGPGTGTYEQYF

J: TRBJ2-1
V: TRBV15
D: TRBD2
size: -
DNA: TGTGCCACCAGCACTTCATCGGGAGGCTACAATGAGCAGTTCTTC
CDR3: CATSTSSGGYNEQFF

J: TRBJ2-7
V: TRBV7-2
D: TRBD2
size: many
DNA: TGTGCCAGCAGCTCCGCCGCGACTAGCGGAATCTCCTACGAGCAGTACTTC
CDR3: CASSSAATSGISYEQYF

J: TRBJ2-1
V: TRBV5-1
D: -
size: -
DNA: TGCGCCAGCAGCTTGTTGGATTTCTCCTACAATGAGCAGTTCTTC
CDR3: CASSLLDFSYNEQFF

J: TRBJ2-7
V: TRBV27
D: TRBD2
size: -
DNA: TGTGCCAGCAACCCGCCGGGAGGTACCACCGAGCAGTACTTC
CDR3: CASNPPGGTTEQYF

J: TRBJ2-3
V: TRBV12-3/TRBV12-4
D: TRBD1
size: many
DNA: TGTGCCAGCAGTGGATTAGGACAGGGTGGCACAGATACGCAGTATTTT
CDR3: CASSGLGQGGTDTQYF

J: TRBJ2-5
V: TRBV20-1
D: TRBD2
size: many
DNA: TGCAGTGCTAGACCCCTGGGGACTAGCGTACAAGAGACCCAGTACTTC
CDR3: CSARPLGTSVQETQYF

J: TRBJ2-2
V: TRBV28
D: -
size: many
DNA: TGTGCCAGCAGTTCCGAGGGACACACCGGGGAGCTGTTTTTT
CDR3: CASSSEGHTGELFF

J: TRBJ1-5
V: TRBV6-1
D: -
size: -
DNA: TGTGCCAGCAGTGCTTTTACAGCGTACAATCAGCCCCAGCATTTT
CDR3: CASSAFTAYNQPQHF

J: TRBJ1-1
V: TRBV7-2
D: -
size: many
DNA: TGTGCCAGCAGCTTCGGCAGGGCCATTTCAGAAGCTTTCTTT
CDR3: CASSFGRAISEAFF

J: TRBJ2-5
V: TRBV20-1
D: -
size: -
DNA: TGCAGTGCTAGGCTGCTTGGGGATCAAGAGACCCAGTACTTC
CDR3: CSARLLGDQETQYF

J: TRBJ1-1
V: TRBV30
D: TRBD1
size: many
DNA: TGTGTCTGGAACAGGGGGCTGGCAGCTTTCTTT
CDR3: CVWNRGLAAFF

J: TRBJ2-5
V: TRBV6-9
D: TRBD1
size: few
DNA: TGTGCCAGCAGTTACTTGGGACAGGGGGATCAAGAGACCCAGTACTTC
CDR3: CASSYLGQGDQETQYF

J: TRBJ2-5
V: TRBV7-8
D: TRBD1
size: once
DNA: TGTGCCAGCAGCCGGGACAGGGGCCGAAAGGCAGAACAAGAGACCCAGTACTTC
CDR3: CASSRDRGRKAEQETQYF

J: TRBJ2-7
V: TRBV27
D: -
size: many
DNA: TGTGCCAGCAGTTCCCGCTCCTACGAGCAGTACTTC
CDR3: CASSSRSYEQYF

J: TRBJ2-7
V: TRBV7-9
D: TRBD2
size: -
DNA: TGTGCCAGCAGCTTAGCGCAGCGGGGAGCCTACGAGCAGTACTTC
CDR3: CASSLAQRGAYEQYF

J: TRBJ2-3
V: TRBV27
D: -
size: few
DNA: TGTGCCAGCAGTTGGCGACTGGGAGATACGCAGTATTTT
CDR3: CASSWRLGDTQYF

J: TRBJ1-5
V: TRBV29-1
D: TRBD1
size: -
DNA: TGCAGCGCAATACAGGGGTCTAATCAGCCCCAGCATTTT
CDR3: CSAIQGSNQPQHF

J: TRBJ1-2
V: TRBV5-1
D: -
size: -
DNA: TGCGCCAGCAGCTTGGATTTGGGCCGTGGCTACACCTTC
CDR3: CASSLDLGRGYTF

J: TRBJ1-2
V: TRBV28
D: -
size: many
DNA: TGTGCCAGCAGTTCACCGGGACTTGACTATGGCTACACCTTC
CDR3: CASSSPGLDYGYTF

J: TRBJ1-5
V: TRBV7-9
D: -
size: few
DNA: TGTGCCAGCAGCGGTTTGGGCAATCAGCCCCAGCATTTT
CDR3: CASSGLGNQPQHF

J: TRBJ1-3
V: TRBV12-3/TRBV12-4
D: -
size: many
DNA: TGTGCCAGCAGTTCAACCGGGACTTCTGGAAACACCATATATTTT
CDR3: CASSSTGTSGNTIYF

J: TRBJ1-2
V: TRBV9
D: -
size: -
DNA: TGTGCCAGCAGTTATAGTCGGTCACCAAACTATGGCTACACCTTC
CDR3: CASSYSRSPNYGYTF

J: TRBJ1-4
V: TRBV28
D: TRBD1
size: many
DNA: TGTGCCACCTCAGGACAGGGCGCAACTAATGAAAAACTGTTTTTT
CDR3: CATSGQGATNEKLFF

J: TRBJ1-1
V: TRBV3-1
D: -
size: many
DNA: TGTGCCAGCAGCCTCCAGGGCAGGCCCGACACTGAAGCTTTCTTT
CDR3: CASSLQGRPDTEAFF

J: TRBJ1-5
V: TRBV29-1
D: -
size: -
DNA: TGCAGCGTTGAAGCTTTGTTTGGGGGAAGTCAGCCCCAGCATTTT
CDR3: CSVEALFGGSQPQHF

J: TRBJ2-1
V: TRBV27
D: TRBD1
size: many
DNA: TGTGCCAGCAAAATCCGGGACAGGGCCGACAATGAGCAGTTCTTC
CDR3: CASKIRDRADNEQFF

J: TRBJ1-2
V: TRBV7-3
D: TRBD1
size: many
DNA: TGTGCCAGCAGCTCCGGGACAGGGGCTGGCTACACCTTC
CDR3: CASSSGTGAGYTF

J: TRBJ2-1
V: TRBV6-1
D: TRBD2
size: many
DNA: TGTGCCAGCAGAGTCGGGACTAGCGGGAGAGGGCAGTTCTTC
CDR3: CASRVGTSGRGQFF

J: TRBJ2-5
V: TRBV7-2
D: -
size: many
DNA: TGTGCCAGCACCCTCCCGGGAGAGACCCAGTACTTC
CDR3: CASTLPGETQYF

J: TRBJ2-1
V: TRBV7-9
D: TRBD1
size: -
DNA: TGTGCCAGCAGCTTCCCGACAGGGGGGTATGAGCAGTTCTTC
CDR3: CASSFPTGGYEQFF

J: TRBJ2-1
V: TRBV7-9
D: TRBD2
size: -
DNA: TGTGCCAGCAGTCCTACAACTAGCGGGAACAATGAGCAGTTCTTC
CDR3: CASSPTTSGNNEQFF

J: TRBJ1-5
V: TRBV27
D: TRBD1
size: many
DNA: TGTGCCAGCAGTGCCGGGACAGGCTATCAGCCCCAGCATTTT
CDR3: CASSAGTGYQPQHF

J: TRBJ2-1
V: TRBV20-1
D: TRBD2
size: many
DNA: TGCAGTGCTAGAATAGCGGGAGGGCGGAATGAGCAGTTCTTC
CDR3: CSARIAGGRNEQFF

J: TRBJ2-3
V: TRBV5-8
D: TRBD2
size: many
DNA: TGTGCCAGCAGCTCACGGACTAGCCAGGCGTCAGATACGCAGTATTTT
CDR3: CASSSRTSQASDTQYF

J: TRBJ1-5
V: TRBV30
D: TRBD1
size: few
DNA: TGTGCCTGGAGCTTGACAGGGAAGGGTCAGCCCCAGCATTTT
CDR3: CAWSLTGKGQPQHF

J: TRBJ1-5
V: TRBV2
D: TRBD1
size: -
DNA: TGTGCCAGCAGTTTATCCGGGACAGGGAGAAGTCAGCCCCAGCATTTT
CDR3: CASSLSGTGRSQPQHF

J: TRBJ2-7
V: TRBV28
D: -
size: -
DNA: TGTGCCAGCAATAGACATAGCTCCTACGAGCAGTACTTC
CDR3: CASNRHSSYEQYF

J: TRBJ2-7
V: TRBV4-1
D: -
size: -
DNA: TGCGCCAGCAGCCAAGATCGCTTTTGGGAGCAGTACTTC
CDR3: CASSQDRFWEQYF

J: TRBJ2-5
V: TRBV15
D: -
size: many
DNA: TGTGCCACCAGCTTCCGATCGACGTTTGCCGAACTAGAGACCCAGTACTTC
CDR3: CATSFRSTFAELETQYF

J: TRBJ2-2
V: TRBV6-1
D: -
size: -
DNA: TGTGCCAGCACCCCCGGGACCTCACCCGGGGAGCTGTTTTTT
CDR3: CASTPGTSPGELFF

J: TRBJ2-7
V: TRBV7-3
D: -
size: many
DNA: TGTGCCAGCAGCTTACCAGGGAAGCAGTACTTC
CDR3: CASSLPGKQYF

J: TRBJ2-1
V: TRBV6-1
D: TRBD2
size: many
DNA: TGTGCCAGCACCACTAGCGCTAGCTCCTACAATGAGCAGTTCTTC
CDR3: CASTTSASSYNEQFF

J: TRBJ1-2
V: TRBV29-1
D: -
size: -
DNA: TGCAGCTCAAATGTCCCAGAAACAGGGTTCGAAACCTTC
CDR3: CSSNVPETGFETF

J: TRBJ2-1
V: TRBV29-1
D: TRBD2
size: medium-sized
DNA: TGCAGTGCCGGGGGGACTAGCGGGAGGGTAGTCTACAATGAGCAGTTCTTC
CDR3: CSAGGTSGRVVYNEQFF

J: TRBJ1-1
V: TRBV12-3/TRBV12-4
D: -
size: many
DNA: TGTGCCAGCAGTTTAGGGGCCGAGGAGACTGAAGCTTTCTTT
CDR3: CASSLGAEETEAFF